The 25 T cell receptor beta chains below all came from one sample that was sequenced in a study of cytomegalovirus exposure and HLA in healthy donors (dated by TCRdb to 2016 to 2017). Libraries were prepared through the immunoSEQ multiplex PCR assay. For the multiplex PCR, a mixture combining 60 forward primers for TCR Vbeta segments and 13 reverse primers for TCR Jbeta segments was used. This is the immuneACCESS table as TCRdb keeps it, with only in-frame sequences that have V and J called. A part of the clones is gone; compared with another copy, unresolved V genes explain less than half, and the rest is unexplained. This sample comprises 150,000 to 200,000 clones, approximately 70% of them detected only once. The ten most abundant clones make up over 6% of the sample. The sample comprised PBMCs. These receptors all come from a man aged 40-49 years in good health and CMV-seropositive.

V is TRBV18 and J is TRBJ2-4; 7 bases match TRBD1. The CDR3 length is 14 residues. Losses at the gene ends were 2 bases for V and 12 bases for J; bases not matched to a gene: 10. CDR1 and CDR2 from the germline V gene are KGHSH and LQKENI. CDR3 amino acids: CASSPSLGQQSQYF. The CDR3 nucleotides read TGTGCCAGCTCACCATCTCTGGGACAGCAGAGTCAGTACTTC.

This chain connects TRBV28 to TRBJ1-6; D possibly corresponds to TRBD1 (5 bases). CDR3 length equals 14 residues. Germline V gene data show CDR1 as MDHEN and CDR2 as SYDVKM. The V end was cut by 6 bases, the J end by 9 bases, with 15 bases between. This CDR3 reads CASRQDLPSSPLHF. In nucleotides, the CDR3 is TGTGCCAGCAGACAGGACCTACCGAGTTCACCCCTCCACTTT. The full variable domain, with the rest looked up from reference TRBV28 and TRBJ1-6, is DVKVTQSSRYLVKRTGEKVFLECVQDMDHENMFWYRQDPGLGLRLIYFSYDVKMKEKGDIPEGYSVSREKKERFSLILESASTNQTSMYLCASRQDLPSSPLHFGNGTRLTVT.

V is TRBV7-2 and J is TRBJ1-6; D not certain. Trimming took 1 base from V and 7 from J, leaving 11 bases between them. The CDR3 has 15 residues. Germline CDR1 SGHTA, CDR2 FQGNSA. CDR3: CASSLVVSDNSPLHF. Written as DNA, the CDR3 is TGTGCCAGCAGCTTAGTGGTCAGCGACAATTCACCCCTCCACTTT.

The chain combines TRBV19 with TRBJ1-1, with 7 bases fitting TRBD1. This CDR3 region has 14 residues. V gave up 9 bases and J gave up 1 base; unmatched junction bases: 8. Per germline, CDR1 LNHDA and CDR2 SQIVND (reference sequence). The chain's CDR3 is CASINRDRNTEAFF. As DNA, the CDR3 is TGTGCCAGCATTAACCGGGACAGGAACACTGAAGCTTTCTTT.

The chain recombines TRBV7-3 with TRBJ1-5; a possible D gene is TRBD1 (6 bases). The CDR3 contains 19 residues. V was cut by 1 base and J by 6 bases, with 25 bases left in between. CDR1 is SGHTA and CDR2 is FQGTGA in the germline V gene. This CDR3 is CASSLRAGAEGGASQPQHF. Here the CDR3 DNA reads TGTGCCAGCAGCTTAAGGGCGGGGGCAGAAGGTGGGGCGAGTCAGCCCCAGCATTTT.

The genes are TRBV27 and TRBJ2-3; 8 nucleotides agree with TRBD2. Germline assignment: CDR1 MNHEY and CDR2 SMNVEV (reference sequence). The length of the CDR3 is 18 residues. J gave up 0 bases and V 1 base, and 9 bases lay outside the gene matches. The CDR3 protein is CASSLFSGGQPSTDTQYF. The CDR3 nucleotides read TGTGCCAGCAGTTTATTCAGCGGGGGCCAGCCTAGCACAGATACGCAGTATTTT.

This clone was seen only a few times. V and J are TRBV5-6 and TRBJ1-5; 7 bases fit TRBD1. This CDR3 has 14 amino acids. With 4 bases clipped from V and 5 bases from J, the junction kept 6 bases outside the gene matches. Germline CDR1 and CDR2: SGHDT and YYEEEE. In DNA form, the CDR3 reads TGTGCCAGCAGCATCGACAGGGCGGATCAGCCCCAGCATTTT. It translates to CASSIDRADQPQHF.

This clone was counted only a few times. The chain carries TRBV27 and TRBJ1-1, with D possibly matching TRBD1 (6 bases). Trimming took off 5 bases at V and 0 bases at J, with 19 bases between the two ends. Per the germline V gene, CDR1 is MNHEY and CDR2 is SMNVEV (reference sequence). The CDR3 contains 17 residues. CDR3: CASSPAPSTGLNTEAFF. The DNA for the CDR3 is TGTGCCAGCAGTCCCGCCCCCTCGACAGGACTGAACACTGAAGCTTTCTTT.

The chain combines TRBV5-1 with TRBJ2-5, with a tentative D call TRBD2 (6 bases). Judging by the DNA end, TRBJ2-7 fits better; the J call may be wrong. The CDR3 has 14 amino acids. Per the germline V gene, CDR1 is SGHRS and CDR2 is YFSETQ. The DNA for the CDR3 is TGCGCCAGCAGCTTGGCCGCGGGGCTCTACGAGCAGTACTTC. Its protein product is CASSLAAGLYEQYF.

This chain uses TRBV5-1 with TRBJ1-1; D may be TRBD1 (5 bases). CDR3 length: 15 residues. Germline V CDR1 and CDR2: SGHRS, YFSETQ. V lost 2 bases to trimming and J lost 4 bases, with 15 bases between them. CDR3 in DNA: TGCGCCAGCAGCTTCAACGTTGGGGGGGGCACTGAAGCTTTCTTT. Protein: CASSFNVGGGTEAFF.

This clone was seen only a few times. The chain recombines TRBV11-3 with TRBJ1-1; D call uncertain. V shed 4 bases and J shed 5 bases, with 11 bases lying between them. The CDR3 is 13 amino acids. Germline V gene sequence: CDR1 SGHNT, CDR2 YENEEA. The CDR3 loop reads CASSCQGGTEAFF. CDR3 DNA: TGTGCCAGCAGCTGCCAAGGAGGGACTGAAGCTTTCTTT.

CDR3 residues: CASSSFRLAGALGDTQYF. The CDR3 DNA reads as TGTGCCAGCAGCTCCTTCCGACTAGCGGGGGCCCTAGGGGATACGCAGTATTTT. This chain joins TRBV13 and TRBJ2-3; 12 bases fit TRBD2. Trimming at V came to 4 bases and at J to 6 bases, leaving 14 bases not matched to a gene. The CDR3 is 18 amino acids. From germline, CDR1 is PRHDT and CDR2 FYEKMQ (reference sequence).

This rearrangement joins TRBV27 to TRBJ1-2; weak D call: TRBD1 (5 bases). This CDR3 contains 12 residues. Trimming stripped 5 bases from V and 6 bases from J, with 10 bases between. Germline V gene data show CDR1 as MNHEY and CDR2 as SMNVEV (reference sequence). CDR3 residues: CASSAGVHGYTF. CDR3 DNA sequence: TGTGCCAGCAGTGCGGGGGTACATGGCTACACCTTC.

The chain has TRBV7-9 and TRBJ2-2; D may be TRBD2 (5 bases). The germline V gene encodes CDR1 SEHNR and CDR2 FQNEAQ (reference sequence). V lost 1 base to trimming and J lost 0 bases, with 12 bases between them. The CDR3 is 17 residues long. Written as DNA, the CDR3 is TGTGCCAGCAGCTTAGGCGCGGGCACGGCGAACACCGGGGAGCTGTTTTTT. This gives the protein CASSLGAGTANTGELFF.

The rearrangement links TRBV5-8 to TRBJ1-3; 9 nucleotides agree with TRBD1. The CDR3 length is 15 residues. Germline CDR1 is SGHTS and CDR2 is YDEGEE. V was clipped by 4 bases and J by 5 bases; unmatched bases: 7. The CDR3 reads CASSQTGTGRNTIYF. The DNA of the CDR3 is TGTGCCAGCAGCCAGACCGGGACAGGGAGAAACACCATATATTTT. Full variable domain (missing parts from reference TRBV5-8 and TRBJ1-3): EAGVTQSPTHLIKTRGQQATLRCSPISGHTSVYWYQQALGLGLQFLLWYDEGEERNRGNFPPRFSGRQFPNYSSELNVNALELEDSALYLCASSQTGTGRNTIYFGEGSWLTVV.

About this clone itself: The CDR3 end shows no conserved phenylalanine or tryptophan, and so a read error is likely. The DNA is omitted, as the CDR3 cannot be located on it reliably, and the CDR3 follows TCRdb's listing. The V gene is TRBV6-6, the J gene TRBJ2-7; TRBD1 is the table's D call and was not checked against the DNA. The CDR3 is 13 residues long, counting both termini. Germline CDR1 reads MNHNY; CDR2 reads SVGAGI (reference sequence). CDR3 residues: CASSYSSRPEQSL.

In DNA form, the CDR3 reads TGTGCCAGCAGTTCCGGACAGGGAAGAGCTGGGGCCAACGTCCTGACTTTC. It encodes CASSSGQGRAGANVLTF. This chain links TRBV5-4 with TRBJ2-6; TRBD1 aligns across 8 bases. This CDR3 is 17 amino acids long. J gave up 2 bases and V 5 bases, and 9 bases lay outside the gene matches. Germline assignment: CDR1 SGHNT and CDR2 YYREEE (reference sequence).

J is TRBJ1-5 and V is TRBV7-2; D is undetermined. The CDR3 sequence is 13 residues long. The ends were cut back, 5 bases at V and 6 bases at J, with 11 bases in the middle. Germline V gene sequence: CDR1 SGHTA, CDR2 FQGNSA. CDR3 in amino acids: CASSQQIPQPQHF. The CDR3 coding sequence is TGTGCCAGCAGCCAACAGATTCCTCAGCCCCAGCATTTT.

This chain connects TRBV9 to TRBJ1-1; 7 positions agree with TRBD1. V was pared by 0 bases and J by 5 bases, with 13 bases of the junction left unmatched. The germline V gene has CDR1 SGDLS and CDR2 YYNGEE. The CDR3 is 17 residues long. CDR3 nucleotide sequence: TGTGCCAGCAGCGTAGGTTCGGGCAGGGGGAGAGAAACTGAAGCTTTCTTT. Protein sequence: CASSVGSGRGRETEAFF.

The V gene is TRBV5-6, the J gene TRBJ1-1, with D tentatively TRBD1 (6 bases). Trimming took 0 bases from V and 1 from J, leaving 13 bases between them. The CDR3 consists of 16 residues. Germline CDR1 SGHDT, CDR2 YYEEEE. DNA of the CDR3: TGTGCCAGCAGCTTGGTTTGGGGGGGACAGAACACTGAAGCTTTCTTT. It encodes CASSLVWGGQNTEAFF.

The chain has TRBV19 and TRBJ1-5; D call uncertain. The germline V gene encodes CDR1 LNHDA and CDR2 SQIVND (reference sequence). The CDR3 is 15 amino acids. Trimming pared 8 bases from V and 3 bases from J, leaving 17 bases between. CDR3 coding DNA: TGTGCCAGTTCATCTCGGGAGTCGTCCAATCAGCCCCAGCATTTT. This sequence encodes CASSSRESSNQPQHF.

This clone was detected a few times. The V gene is TRBV5-6, the J gene TRBJ2-3; a weak D match, TRBD2 (7 bases). CDR1 is SGHDT, CDR2 YYEEEE, per germline. The CDR3 totals 16 residues. Between the trimmed V and J ends, which lost 0 bases and 4 bases, there was a span of 15 bases. The CDR3 spells CASSLEVGGPSDTQYF. The CDR3 DNA sequence: TGTGCCAGCAGCTTGGAGGTGGGGGGGCCCTCAGATACGCAGTATTTT.

For the CDR3, the DNA is TGTGCCAGCAGAGACATGACAGGGGGCGATGAAAAACTGTTTTTT. Translation: CASRDMTGGDEKLFF. The V gene is TRBV2, the J gene TRBJ1-4, with 10 nucleotides matching TRBD1. Trimming took 6 bases from V and 6 from J; bases not matched to a gene: 7. CDR3 length: 15 residues. Looked up from germline, CDR1 is SNHLY and CDR2 is FYNNEI.

The chain has TRBV5-6 and TRBJ2-2; TRBD2 matches at 8 bases. The CDR3 runs 15 residues. Germline values: CDR1 SGHDT, CDR2 YYEEEE. J was trimmed by 5 bases and V by 1 base; bases with no gene match: 4. The CDR3 here is CASSLRAGVTGELFF. CDR3 DNA sequence: TGTGCCAGCAGCTTGAGAGCGGGGGTGACCGGGGAGCTGTTTTTT.

The chain recombines TRBV25-1 with TRBJ1-2; 8 bases are a match to TRBD1. CDR1 is MGHDK and CDR2 is SYGVNS in the germline V gene. This CDR3 contains 13 residues. Unmatched junction bases numbered 8, after V lost 7 bases and J lost 7 bases. The CDR3 coding sequence is TGTGCCAGCACGGACAGGGCTGTGGGTGGCTACACCTTC. Amino acid sequence: CASTDRAVGGYTF.